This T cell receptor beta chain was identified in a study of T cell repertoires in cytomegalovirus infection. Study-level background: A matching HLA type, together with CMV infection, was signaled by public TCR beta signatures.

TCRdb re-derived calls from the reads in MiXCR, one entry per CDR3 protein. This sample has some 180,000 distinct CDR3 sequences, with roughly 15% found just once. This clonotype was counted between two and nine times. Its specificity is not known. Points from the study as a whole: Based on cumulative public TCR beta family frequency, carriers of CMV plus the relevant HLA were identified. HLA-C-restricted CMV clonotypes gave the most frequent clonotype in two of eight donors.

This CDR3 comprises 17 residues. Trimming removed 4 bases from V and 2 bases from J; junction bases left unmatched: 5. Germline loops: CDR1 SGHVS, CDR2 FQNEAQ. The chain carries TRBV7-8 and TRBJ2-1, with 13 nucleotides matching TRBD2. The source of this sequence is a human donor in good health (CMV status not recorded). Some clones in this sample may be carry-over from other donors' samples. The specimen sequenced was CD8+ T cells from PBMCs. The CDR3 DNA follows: TGTGCCAGCAGCTGGCCAGGGACTAGCGGGGCCTACAATGAGCAGTTCTTC. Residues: CASSWPGTSGAYNEQFF. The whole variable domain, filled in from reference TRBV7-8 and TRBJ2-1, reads GAGVSQSPRYKVAKRGQDVALRCDPISGHVSLFWYQQALGQGPEFLTYFQNEAQLDKSGLPSDRFFAERPEGSVSTLKIQRTQQEDSAVYLCASSWPGTSGAYNEQFFGPGTRLTVL.